Following are 8 T cell receptor beta chains from one sample sequenced in a study of beta chain features in type 1 diabetes. No antigen is known for these receptors. TCRB transcripts that were expressed got sequenced, as all of the isolated RNA had been reverse transcribed. Profiled with immunoSEQ multiplex PCR; TCRdb holds only in-frame clones, not every one. The sample yields around 100,000 clones, about 26% seen once. Notes on the study in general: Moderately but significantly shorter TCRB CDR3s were found in Type 1 diabetes patients in all four CD4+ subsets.

Material for sequencing was central memory CD4+ T cells from blood. Receptors were obtained from a woman younger than 35 with type 1 diabetes.

The V gene is TRBV7-9, the J gene TRBJ2-2; D not resolved. The CDR3 spans 16 residues. Trimming took off 1 base at V and 2 bases at J, with 11 bases between the two ends. Germline lookup yields CDR1 SEHNR and CDR2 FQNEAQ (reference sequence). The CDR3 DNA reads as TGTGCCAGCAGCTTAGTCTCCCCTAGTAACACCGGGGAGCTGTTTTTT. Translated, it gives CASSLVSPSNTGELFF.

This chain connects TRBV7-3 to TRBJ2-7; 9 nucleotides align to TRBD2. Per the germline V gene, CDR1 is SGHTA and CDR2 is FQGTGA. The CDR3 sequence is 16 residues long. The junction had 10 bases not matched to a gene; V was cut back by 1 base and J by 6 bases. The CDR3 nucleotides read TGTGCCAGCAGCTTAATAGGCGGGAGGGCCGCCAGCGAGCAGTACTTC. Translation gives CASSLIGGRAASEQYF.

This clone has only a few counts. This rearrangement joins TRBV15 to TRBJ1-5; D ambiguous. V lost 0 bases and J 7 bases, leaving 13 bases between the germline ends. CDR1 is LNHNV, CDR2 YYDKDF, per germline (reference sequence). This CDR3 is built from 15 residues. CDR3 loop: CATSRDTGSGQPQHF. DNA of the CDR3: TGTGCCACCAGCAGAGATACGGGGTCGGGGCAGCCCCAGCATTTT.

The chain carries TRBV10-3 and TRBJ1-5; TRBD1 might be the D (5 bases). Deletions cut 2 bases from V and 11 bases from J, with 19 bases between. CDR1 and CDR2 (germline): ENHRY, SYGVKD. There are 15 residues in the CDR3. CDR3 nucleotides: TGTGCCATCAGTGAGGACACAGGAACTAGCGCGGCCCAGCATTTT. As protein: CAISEDTGTSAAQHF.

The chain employs TRBV18 and TRBJ2-2, with D unresolved. Germline assignment: CDR1 KGHSH and CDR2 LQKENI. Trimming took off 6 bases at V and 6 bases at J, with 5 bases between the two ends. This CDR3 is built from 11 residues. The CDR3 bases are TGTGCCAGCTCCCCGGCCGGGGAGCTGTTTTTT. Encoded protein: CASSPAGELFF.

This clone was detected only a few times. The CDR3 DNA is TGTGCCAGCAGCATAGTGGAGACTTCAGATACGCAGTATTTT. The encoded protein is CASSIVETSDTQYF. This chain links TRBV7-9 with TRBJ2-3, with D unresolved. V was cut by 5 bases and J by 4 bases, with 13 bases left in between. The CDR3 extends over 14 amino acids. Germline V gene data show CDR1 as SEHNR and CDR2 as FQNEAQ (reference sequence).

The rearrangement links TRBV6-6 to TRBJ2-1, with unresolved D. The CDR3 is 14 amino acids. Germline assignment: CDR1 MNHNY and CDR2 SVGAGI (reference sequence). V lost 6 bases to trimming and J lost 0 bases, with 9 bases between them. The CDR3 reads CASSPGYSYNEQFF. The CDR3 nucleotides read TGTGCCAGCAGCCCAGGATACTCCTACAATGAGCAGTTCTTC.

V is TRBV7-9 and J is TRBJ1-1, with TRBD1 identical over 9 bases. CDR1 is SEHNR, CDR2 FQNEAQ, per germline (reference sequence). The CDR3 covers 16 residues. The V and J ends lost 6 bases and 5 bases, in that order; junction bases with no gene match: 13. The CDR3 loop reads CASSPSPGTGMTEAFF. The CDR3 DNA reads TGTGCCAGCAGTCCTTCTCCCGGGACAGGGATGACTGAAGCTTTCTTT.